The entry below gives a single T cell receptor (beta chain) sequence along with its context. The source of the sample is a study of cytomegalovirus exposure and HLA in healthy donors. The study ran its PCR with 60 Vbeta and 13 Jbeta primers. Profiled with immunoSEQ multiplex PCR; TCRdb holds only in-frame clones, not every one. The table includes about 150,000 clones, over 80% detected once. The CDR3 loop spans 17 amino acids. The V gene's germline CDR1 is SEHNR and CDR2 FQNEAQ (reference sequence). Trimming took 5 bases from V and 9 from J; bases not matched to a gene: 14. The chain couples TRBV7-9 to TRBJ2-1, with TRBD2 identical over 12 bases. The clonotype originates from a young woman in good health and CMV-seronegative. The sample taken for sequencing was PBMCs. DNA for the CDR3: TGTGCCAGCAGCCCAGTCGGGTCTAGCGGGAGGGCTTTTGAGCAGTTCTTC. Encoded protein: CASSPVGSSGRAFEQFF.